The sequence of this T cell receptor (beta chain) was determined in a study of blood T cells in healthy people across ages. General study points: The study found more naive CD4+ cells and higher diversity in long-lived than aged donors. In the absence of known donor CMV status, changes in expanded clonotypes were possibly confounded.

For this clonotype: Its antigen is not identified.

A second PCR, run for roughly 7 to 11 cycles, used a sample-barcoded 5' primer plus a J-beta primer mix. Using its own MiXCR run on the 5' RACE reads, TCRdb lists one record per CDR3 protein. The table has 1.5 million to 2 million distinct CDR3 sequences, about 35% seen once; the top ten hold about 11%. V shed 0 bases and J shed 1 base, with 14 bases lying between them. CDR1 and CDR2 (germline): SGDLS, YYNGEE. CDR3 length: 17 residues. This sequence originates from a woman younger than 45 in good health. What was sequenced was blood. The chain carries TRBV9 and TRBJ2-1; D might be TRBD1 or TRBD2, each matching 6 bases. The CDR3 DNA follows: TGTGCCAGCAGCGTAGTTGGAGGGGGTGGTTCCTACAATGAGCAGTTCTTC. Residues: CASSVVGGGGSYNEQFF.